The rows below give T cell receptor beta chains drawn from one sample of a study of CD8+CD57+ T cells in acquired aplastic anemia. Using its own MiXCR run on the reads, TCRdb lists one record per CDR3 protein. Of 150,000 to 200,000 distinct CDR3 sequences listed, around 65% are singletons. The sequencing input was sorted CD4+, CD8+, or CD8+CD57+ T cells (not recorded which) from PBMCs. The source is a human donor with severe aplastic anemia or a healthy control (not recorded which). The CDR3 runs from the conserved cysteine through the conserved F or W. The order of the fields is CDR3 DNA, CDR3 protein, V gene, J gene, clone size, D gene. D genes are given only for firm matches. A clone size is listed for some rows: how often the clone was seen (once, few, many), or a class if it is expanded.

TGTGCCAGCAGCTTCGGGGGGCCGGGCACAGATACGCAGTATTTT	CASSFGGPGTDTQYF	TRBV5-8	TRBJ2-3	few	.
TGTGCCATTGTCGGATGGGGCAGGGGAGAGACCCAGTACTTC	CAIVGWGRGETQYF	TRBV2	TRBJ2-5	.	.
TGCAGTGCTCAGGGTTCAGCGGGGGTGTCGCGTGAGACCCAGTACTTC	CSAQGSAGVSRETQYF	TRBV20-1	TRBJ2-5	few	TRBD2
TGCAGCGCTAGAACACTAGAGGGTTTCAATGAGCAGTTCTTC	CSARTLEGFNEQFF	TRBV29-1	TRBJ2-1	.	.
TGTGCCAGCAGCTCCCAGACAGGGTATTCGAATGAGCAGTTCTTC	CASSSQTGYSNEQFF	TRBV7-3	TRBJ2-1	.	TRBD1
TGTGCCAGCAGCTCTCCCACCAGGGGGGGCATGTACTTC	CASSSPTRGGMYF	TRBV7-9	TRBJ2-4	.	.
TGTGCCAGCAGCTTTGGTGGGGGCATACCTTATGAGCAGTTCTTC	CASSFGGGIPYEQFF	TRBV5-6	TRBJ2-1	many	.
TGTGCCAGCAGTCCTACAGGGGGCACCGCCGGGGAGCTGTTTTTT	CASSPTGGTAGELFF	TRBV12-3/TRBV12-4	TRBJ2-2	.	TRBD1
TGTGCCATCAGTGATCCTACAGGGGGAAAAGACACAGTTAACTATGGCTACACCTTC	CAISDPTGGKDTVNYGYTF	TRBV10-3	TRBJ1-2	.	TRBD1
TGCAGTGCTAGTGAGGGTTTTAACTATGGCTACACCTTC	CSASEGFNYGYTF	TRBV20-1	TRBJ1-2	few	.
TGCAGTGCTAGTTATCTGTCGAACCGTAATTCACCCCTCCACTTT	CSASYLSNRNSPLHF	TRBV20-1	TRBJ1-6	.	.
TGTGCTAGTGGTCTTGGCTACAATCAGCCCCAGCATTTT	CASGLGYNQPQHF	TRBV12-5	TRBJ1-5	many	.
TGTGCCAGCAGCTTGGTACTAGCGGGGGGGCATGAGACCCAGTACTTC	CASSLVLAGGHETQYF	TRBV7-2	TRBJ2-5	once	TRBD2
TGTGCCACCAGTGATTTGGGGACAACTGGCTACACCTTC	CATSDLGTTGYTF	TRBV24-1	TRBJ1-2	.	.
TGTGCCAGCAGTGCGACAGGTTGGGCAGATACGCAGTATTTT	CASSATGWADTQYF	TRBV2	TRBJ2-3	.	.
TGTGCCAGTAGAAGAAGACAGGGGGAATTTGGCGAGCAGTACTTC	CASRRRQGEFGEQYF	TRBV19	TRBJ2-7	many	TRBD1
TGTGCCAGCAGCCCCCGGGACAGCACTTCACCCCTCCACTTT	CASSPRDSTSPLHF	TRBV7-9	TRBJ1-6	.	TRBD1
TGCAGCGTTGTTAGGGGGGCTAGGACTGAAGCTTTCTTT	CSVVRGARTEAFF	TRBV29-1	TRBJ1-1	.	.
TGTGCCAGCATCGACAGGGGTAGCACAGATACGCAGTATTTT	CASIDRGSTDTQYF	TRBV19	TRBJ2-3	.	TRBD1
TGTGCCAGCAGCTTTCTAGGGGGCAACTACAATGAGCAGTTCTTC	CASSFLGGNYNEQFF	TRBV7-9	TRBJ2-1	many	TRBD1
TGTGCCACCAGTGATTTCAAAGAGACCCAGTACTTC	CATSDFKETQYF	TRBV24-1	TRBJ2-5	.	.
TGTGCCAGCAGCTTAGGCAGCAACACCGGGGAGCTGTTTTTT	CASSLGSNTGELFF	TRBV7-2	TRBJ2-2	few	.
TGTGCCAGCAGCGGGGGGGGAGGTGGATACAATGAGCAGTTCTTC	CASSGGGGGYNEQFF	TRBV7-9	TRBJ2-1	.	TRBD2
TGTGCCACCAGTGATTCAGGGGGTCAGACAGATACGCAGTATTTT	CATSDSGGQTDTQYF	TRBV24-1	TRBJ2-3	.	TRBD1
TGTGCCAGCAGCTTAGTTTGGAGCAATGGCTACACCTTC	CASSLVWSNGYTF	TRBV7-3	TRBJ1-2	.	.
TGTGCCAGCAGCGTAGCGGGACAGAAAGAGACCCAGTACTTC	CASSVAGQKETQYF	TRBV9	TRBJ2-5	.	TRBD1
TGTGCCAGCAGTTGGACTAGCGGGAGAGGTGAGCAGTACTTC	CASSWTSGRGEQYF	TRBV2	TRBJ2-7	.	TRBD2
TGTGCTAGTGGAAACCCACGGGAGAGCACAGATACGCAGTATTTT	CASGNPRESTDTQYF	TRBV12-5	TRBJ2-3	many	.
TGTGCCAGCAGCACGTACCAGGGGGTCTCCTACGAGCAGTACTTC	CASSTYQGVSYEQYF	TRBV11-2	TRBJ2-7	.	TRBD1
TGTGCCAGCAGCACCCGACAGGGAGGCTACACCTTC	CASSTRQGGYTF	TRBV7-6	TRBJ1-2	.	TRBD1
TGTGCCAGCAGCCCCGGACTAGCGGGATCCTACGAGCAGTACTTC	CASSPGLAGSYEQYF	TRBV7-8	TRBJ2-7	few	TRBD2
TGTGCCAGCAGTTACTCGAAGGCTTACAGGGGTTTCTCCTACGAGCAGTACTTC	CASSYSKAYRGFSYEQYF	TRBV6-5	TRBJ2-7	.	TRBD1
TGTGCCACCAGCAGCGACTCCCCCCAGCTGTTCTTC	CATSSDSPQLFF	TRBV15	TRBJ2-1	few	.
TGCGCCAGCAGTGAGGAGGGGGACACTAGGGAGCAGTACTTC	CASSEEGDTREQYF	TRBV10-2	TRBJ2-7	many	.
TGCAGTGCTAGCCCCTACGAGCAGTACTTC	CSASPYEQYF	TRBV20-1	TRBJ2-7	.	.
TGCAGCGTTGCGGCAGGGCCTGGAAACACCATATATTTT	CSVAAGPGNTIYF	TRBV29-1	TRBJ1-3	many	.
TGTGCCAGCGGTGGCGCAGGGGAAACCGGGGAGCTGTTTTTT	CASGGAGETGELFF	TRBV2	TRBJ2-2	.	.
TGCGCCAGCAGCCAAGGGCGGGGGGCCTTTATGAACACTGAAGCTTTCTTT	CASSQGRGAFMNTEAFF	TRBV4-3	TRBJ1-1	many	.
TGTGCCAGCAGCACCGGGACAGGGGTTCCTACCCCCAGGTCGCCCCTCCACTTT	CASSTGTGVPTPRSPLHF	TRBV6-5	TRBJ1-6	.	TRBD1
TGTGCCAGCAGGGGACTAGCGGGGGCGCAAGAGGCCCAGTACTTC	CASRGLAGAQEAQYF	TRBV2	TRBJ2-5	many	TRBD2
TGTGCCAGCAGCTTAACATCGGGACAAGATTTCTTT	CASSLTSGQDFF	TRBV7-2	TRBJ1-1	.	.
TGTGCCAGCAGCCCCGGGGGATCGGGGGGCGTGGAGACCCAGTACTTC	CASSPGGSGGVETQYF	TRBV6-4	TRBJ2-5	many	.
TGTGCCAGCAGCCCAGCCGGGGGCGGGTACGAGCAGTACTTC	CASSPAGGGYEQYF	TRBV14	TRBJ2-7	.	.
TGTGCCAGCAGCCAAGAGACCGGGAATCAGCCCCAGCATTTT	CASSQETGNQPQHF	TRBV5-5	TRBJ1-5	.	.
TGCAGTGCCCAACTAGCGGGCCGGGAGACCCAGTACTTC	CSAQLAGRETQYF	TRBV20-1	TRBJ2-5	.	TRBD2
TGTGCCAGCAGTGAAAGGACAGTTAGCAATCAGCCCCAGCATTTT	CASSERTVSNQPQHF	TRBV2	TRBJ1-5	.	.